The sequence of this TCR beta chain was determined in a study of shared clonotypes between healthy human individuals. Study-wide findings and caveats: The study found about 5% of naive CD4 clonotypes shared across several donors.

Each subset's genomic DNA was shared equally among a number of immunoSEQ plates. Sequenced by immunoSEQ multiplex PCR; TCRdb stores in-frame clones only, minus some. Of approximately 2.4 million clones listed, about 94% are singletons. Concerning this clone: Its cognate antigen is unknown.

The V gene's germline CDR1 is MDHEN and CDR2 SYDVKM. The J segment lost 7 bases and the V segment lost 4 bases, leaving 13 bases of the junction unmatched. The CDR3 is made up of 16 amino acids. This chain joins TRBV28 and TRBJ1-5, with 7 bases aligning to TRBD1. The sequence came from a young man in good health. The specimen was naive CD4+ T cells sorted from blood. The subset: CD45RA+ positively selected. CDR3: CASSSEGQGEGQPQHF. The DNA for the CDR3 is TGTGCCAGCAGTTCCGAGGGCCAGGGGGAAGGGCAGCCCCAGCATTTT.